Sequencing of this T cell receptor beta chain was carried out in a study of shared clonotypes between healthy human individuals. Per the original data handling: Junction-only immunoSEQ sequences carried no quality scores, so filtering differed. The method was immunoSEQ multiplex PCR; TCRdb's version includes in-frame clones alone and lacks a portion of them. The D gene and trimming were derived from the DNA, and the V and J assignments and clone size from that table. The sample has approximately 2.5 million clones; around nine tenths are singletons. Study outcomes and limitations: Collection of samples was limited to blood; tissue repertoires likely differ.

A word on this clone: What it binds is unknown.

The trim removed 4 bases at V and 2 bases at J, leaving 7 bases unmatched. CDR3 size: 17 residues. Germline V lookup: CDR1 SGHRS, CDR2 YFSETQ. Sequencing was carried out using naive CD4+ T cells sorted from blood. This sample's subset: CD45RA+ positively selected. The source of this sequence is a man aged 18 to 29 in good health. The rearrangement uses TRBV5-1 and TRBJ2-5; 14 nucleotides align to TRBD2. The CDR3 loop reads CASSLRLAGGIQETQYF. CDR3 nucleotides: TGCGCCAGCAGCCTAAGACTAGCGGGGGGGATACAAGAGACCCAGTACTTC.